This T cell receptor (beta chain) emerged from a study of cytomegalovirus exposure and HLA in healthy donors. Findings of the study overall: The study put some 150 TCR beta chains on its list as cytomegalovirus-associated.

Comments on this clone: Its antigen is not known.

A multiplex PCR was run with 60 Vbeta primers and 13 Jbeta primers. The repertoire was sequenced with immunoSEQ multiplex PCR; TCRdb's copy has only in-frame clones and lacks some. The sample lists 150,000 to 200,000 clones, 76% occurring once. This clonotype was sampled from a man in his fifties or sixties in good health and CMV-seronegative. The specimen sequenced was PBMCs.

Here the CDR3 DNA reads TGTGCCAGCAGTCGCCCCCCCAGGCGTTACGGCTACACCTTC. As protein: CASSRPPRRYGYTF. V usage is TRBV7-3 and J usage is TRBJ1-2; no clear D gene. The CDR3 sequence is 14 residues long. Germline loops: CDR1 SGHTA, CDR2 FQGTGA. The ends were cut back, 6 bases at V and 8 bases at J, with 19 bases in the middle.